Here is one T cell receptor beta chain with its context. Its target is not known. Enrollment shut out patients with autoimmune disease history or systemic immunosuppression. The data were taken from a study of OX40 agonist ivuxolimab in advanced cancers. Study in general: Three patients had partial responses: one hepatocellular carcinoma, two cutaneous melanoma. General study results and limits: Average numbers of expanded clones were greater in CD8+ T cells than in CD4+.

V lost 6 bases, J lost 3 bases, and 3 bases stayed unmatched. There are 13 residues in the CDR3. Germline V gene lookup returns CDR1 MNHEY and CDR2 SMNVEV (reference sequence). TCRdb's copy holds only in-frame clones and misses some; the assay was immunoSEQ multiplex PCR. The sample comprises some 57,000 clones, approximately 82% of which are singletons, and under 0.65% rests with the top ten. The TCR originated in an adult with an advanced solid tumor such as melanoma, head and neck, liver or kidney cancer. Sequencing was performed on CD4+ or CD8+ T cells sorted from blood, taken in a trial of the OX40 agonist ivuxolimab. This chain uses TRBV27 with TRBJ2-7, with 9 bases matching TRBD1. Here the CDR3 reads CASRPGQGYEQYF. As DNA, the CDR3 is TGTGCCAGCAGGCCGGGACAGGGCTACGAGCAGTACTTC.